Listed below are T cell receptor beta chains from one sample, sequenced in a study of cytomegalovirus exposure and HLA in healthy donors. The protocol was immunoSEQ multiplex PCR, while the TCRdb copy is restricted to in-frame clones and leaves out a portion. The table lists 150,000 to 200,000 clones, just under 90% of them singletons, with 10% in the top ten. The material sequenced was PBMCs. Source of these receptors: a woman between 18 and 29 years old in good health and CMV-seropositive. Each CDR3 is given with its conserved first and last residue. Each record gives: D gene, J gene, clone size, V gene, CDR3 DNA, CDR3 protein. D genes are given only for firm matches. The size entry is marked missing in some rows and otherwise reads once, few, many or a size class.

- TRBJ1-3 - TRBV30 TGTGCCTGGAGTTTACATGGAAACACCATATATTTT CAWSLHGNTIYF
TRBD1 TRBJ1-2 few TRBV30 TGTGCCTGGAGTGTACATGACAGGGCCCTCTATGGCTACACCTTC CAWSVHDRALYGYTF
- TRBJ2-7 - TRBV9 TGTGCCAGCAGCGCTTCGACAGCGTCCTACGAGCAGTACTTC CASSASTASYEQYF
- TRBJ2-2 - TRBV19 TGTGCCAGTAGTATCCAGAACACCGGGGAGCTGTTTTTT CASSIQNTGELFF
TRBD1 TRBJ1-4 - TRBV28 TGTGCCAGCAGTGACCCTACAGGGGTTGGCAATGAAAAACTGTTTTTT CASSDPTGVGNEKLFF
TRBD2 TRBJ2-1 - TRBV9 TGTGCCAGCAGCTCTCGACTAGCGGGAGGGCCGGAGGATGAGCAGTTCTTC CASSSRLAGGPEDEQFF
- TRBJ2-7 once TRBV5-1 TGCGCCAGCAGCCGACTGCCCTTCTACGAGCAGTACTTC CASSRLPFYEQYF
TRBD1 TRBJ1-2 - TRBV6-5 TGTGCCAGCAGTTACCCCTCCGGGACAGGGCTTTATGGCTACACCTTC CASSYPSGTGLYGYTF
TRBD1 TRBJ2-7 - TRBV5-8 TGTGCCAGCAGCTCCGGGACAGGGCAAAGCGAACGAAAATTC CASSSGTGQSERKF
TRBD2 TRBJ2-7 - TRBV7-3 TGTGCCAGCAGCTTGGGCGGGGCGGGAGGATACGAGCAGTACTTC CASSLGGAGGYEQYF
TRBD2 TRBJ2-7 - TRBV10-3 TGTGCCATCGGGGGGACTAGCTACAACGAGCAGTACTTC CAIGGTSYNEQYF
TRBD1 TRBJ1-1 - TRBV6-5 TGTGCCAGCAGTGGTAGACAGGGATTAGCTTTCTTT CASSGRQGLAFF
- TRBJ1-4 - TRBV18 TGTGCCAGCTCAGAGGGGAGGGCTGATGAAAAACTGTTTTTT CASSEGRADEKLFF
TRBD1 TRBJ2-5 - TRBV7-2 TGTGCCAGCAGCTTAGTTGGCGGGGTTACAGGGGGCGTAGAGACCCAGTACTTC CASSLVGGVTGGVETQYF
- TRBJ1-3 - TRBV7-9 TGTGCCAGCAGGTCGGGAAACACCATATATTTT CASRSGNTIYF
- TRBJ2-3 - TRBV28 TGTGCCAGCAGTTTCCTTCAGGTTTTATTATCAGGAGATACGCAGTATTTT CASSFLQVLLSGDTQYF
- TRBJ2-2 - TRBV7-2 TGTGCCAGCAGCTTCTCGGCGGGACGGGCTGTTTCGGGGGAGCTGTTTTTT CASSFSAGRAVSGELFF
TRBD2 TRBJ2-1 - TRBV5-1 TGCGCCAGCAGCTATGTACTAGCGGGAGGGCTCAATGAGCAGTTCTTC CASSYVLAGGLNEQFF
TRBD1 TRBJ1-4 - TRBV9 TGTGCCAGCAGCCTATGGACAGGGGGCGGTGAAAAACTGTTTTTT CASSLWTGGGEKLFF
TRBD2 TRBJ2-1 once TRBV6-5 TGTGCCAGCAGTTATCGACTAGCGGGAATCGAATCTCATCAGTTCTTC CASSYRLAGIESHQFF
- TRBJ2-2 - TRBV6-4 TGTGCCAGCAGCCAGACTAGCACCGGGGAGCTGTTTTTT CASSQTSTGELFF
TRBD2 TRBJ2-1 - TRBV28 TGTGCCAGCAGTTTAAGTCCAGCGGGAGTTTTTAATGAGCAGTTCTTC CASSLSPAGVFNEQFF
- TRBJ2-7 few TRBV7-2 TGTGCCAGCAGCTTAGCGGGAGTATCCTACGAGCAGTACTTC CASSLAGVSYEQYF
- TRBJ2-5 once TRBV15 TGTGCCACCAGCAGAGGCCAGAGAGGGGAGACCCAGTACTTC CATSRGQRGETQYF
TRBD2 TRBJ2-7 - TRBV19 TGTGCCAGTAGTATAGGGGAACTAGCGGGGGCCTACGAGCAGTACTTC CASSIGELAGAYEQYF
- TRBJ1-1 - TRBV10-3 TGTGCCATCAGCGCGATGGGGGGTACTGAAGCTTTCTTT CAISAMGGTEAFF
- TRBJ1-2 once TRBV6-5 TGTGCCAGCAGTTACTCCGGGTGGGGCCCCTATGGCTACACCTTC CASSYSGWGPYGYTF
- TRBJ1-3 - TRBV6-6 TGTGCCAGCACCCCTACGTCGGGTGCTCGAGGGAACACCATATATTTT CASTPTSGARGNTIYF
- TRBJ2-7 - TRBV27 TGTGCCAGCAAACCCGGGAAGGGCGAGCAGTACTTC CASKPGKGEQYF
TRBD1 TRBJ1-4 once TRBV10-3 TGTGCCACGGGGGACAGGGCGGATAATGAAAAACTGTTTTTT CATGDRADNEKLFF
TRBD1 TRBJ1-1 - TRBV5-6 TGTGCCAGCAGCTTGGGTCGGGACAGGGTCGCTGAAGCTTTCTTT CASSLGRDRVAEAFF
TRBD1 TRBJ1-3 - TRBV27 TGTGCCAGCAGTCCAACCCCCTTACCGGGACAGTTCTCTGGAAACACCATATATTTT CASSPTPLPGQFSGNTIYF
TRBD1 TRBJ1-1 - TRBV6-6 TGTGCCAGCAGTCCGGGACAGGGCGTCATGAACACTGAAGCTTTCTTT CASSPGQGVMNTEAFF
TRBD2 TRBJ2-5 - TRBV5-4 TGTGCCAGCAGCTTCGTGGGGGGGGGAAAGAGAGAGACCCAGTACTTC CASSFVGGGKRETQYF
- TRBJ1-5 - TRBV4-3 TGCGCCAGCAGCCCGGGGGTGGGTCAGCCCCAGCATTTT CASSPGVGQPQHF
TRBD1 TRBJ2-1 - TRBV13 TGTGCCAGCAGACTGAGGACAGGGCTATCCGAAGCCAACAATGAGCAGTTCTTC CASRLRTGLSEANNEQFF
- TRBJ1-1 - TRBV9 TGTGCCAGCAGCGAGACAACAGCGAACACTGAAGCTTTCTTT CASSETTANTEAFF
- TRBJ1-5 - TRBV7-9 TGTGCCAGCAGCTACGGGGGGGATCAGCCCCAGCATTTT CASSYGGDQPQHF
- TRBJ2-7 once TRBV12-5 TGTGCTAGTGGTTTCCGAGGGAAAGGACAGTCGTCGGCCTACGAGCAGTACTTC CASGFRGKGQSSAYEQYF
TRBD1 TRBJ1-1 - TRBV15 TGTGCCACCAGCAGAGACTCAGAAATACTACAGGGGCGGACTGAAGCTTTCTTT CATSRDSEILQGRTEAFF
TRBD2 TRBJ2-5 - TRBV7-9 TGTGCCAGCAGCCCTAGCGGGAGAGGGGAGACCCAGTACTTC CASSPSGRGETQYF
TRBD1 TRBJ1-4 - TRBV7-9 TGTGCCAGCAGCCGCACGGTGGGACAGGGGGGAGAAAAACTGTTTTTT CASSRTVGQGGEKLFF
- TRBJ2-7 few TRBV2 TGTGCCAGCAGGAGGGAGGCCCACTACGAGCAGTACTTC CASRREAHYEQYF
- TRBJ2-1 - TRBV6-1 TGTGCCTCCAACTACAGGGAGGGGGTCGTTGAGCAGTTCTTC CASNYREGVVEQFF
- TRBJ1-1 once TRBV5-1 TGCGCCAGCAGGTATCCGGGGAACACTGAAGCTTTCTTT CASRYPGNTEAFF
TRBD2 TRBJ2-1 - TRBV13 TGTGCCAGCAGCTCGATAGCGGGAGTGGAGTCCTACAATGAGCAGTTCTTC CASSSIAGVESYNEQFF
- TRBJ2-5 - TRBV7-2 TGTGCCAGCAGCGACCGGAGGACTATCAAAGAGACCCAGTACTTC CASSDRRTIKETQYF
TRBD2 TRBJ2-3 once TRBV9 TGTGCCAGCAGCAAACCGGGACTAGCGGGTAGAAGCACAGATACGCAGTATTTT CASSKPGLAGRSTDTQYF